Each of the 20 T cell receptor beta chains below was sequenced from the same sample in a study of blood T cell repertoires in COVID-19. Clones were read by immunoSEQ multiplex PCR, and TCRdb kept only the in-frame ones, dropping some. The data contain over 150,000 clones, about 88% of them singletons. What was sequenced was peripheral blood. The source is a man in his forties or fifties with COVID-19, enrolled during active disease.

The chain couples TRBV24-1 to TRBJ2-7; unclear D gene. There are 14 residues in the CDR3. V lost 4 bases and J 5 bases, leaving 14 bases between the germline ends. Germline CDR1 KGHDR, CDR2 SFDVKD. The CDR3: CATSDPSVTNEQYF. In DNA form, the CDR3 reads TGTGCCACCAGTGACCCATCGGTAACCAACGAGCAGTACTTC.

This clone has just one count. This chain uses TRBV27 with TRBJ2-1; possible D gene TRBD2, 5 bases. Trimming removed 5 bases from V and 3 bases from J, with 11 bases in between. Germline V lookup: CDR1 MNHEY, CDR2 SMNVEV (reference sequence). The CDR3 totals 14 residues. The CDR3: CASSLRGSYNEQFF. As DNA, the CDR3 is TGTGCCAGCAGTCTCCGGGGTAGCTACAATGAGCAGTTCTTC.

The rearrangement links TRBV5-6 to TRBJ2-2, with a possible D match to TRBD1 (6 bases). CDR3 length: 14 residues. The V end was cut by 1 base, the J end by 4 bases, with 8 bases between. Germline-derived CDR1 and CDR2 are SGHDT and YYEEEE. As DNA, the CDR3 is TGTGCCAGCAGCTTGACAGGGAGCACCGGGGAGCTGTTTTTT. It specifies CASSLTGSTGELFF. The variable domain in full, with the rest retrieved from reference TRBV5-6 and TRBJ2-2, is DAGVTQSPTHLIKTRGQQVTLRCSPKSGHDTVSWYQQALGQGPQFIFQYYEEEERQRGNFPDRFSGHQFPNYSSELNVNALLLGDSALYLCASSLTGSTGELFFGEGSRLTVL.

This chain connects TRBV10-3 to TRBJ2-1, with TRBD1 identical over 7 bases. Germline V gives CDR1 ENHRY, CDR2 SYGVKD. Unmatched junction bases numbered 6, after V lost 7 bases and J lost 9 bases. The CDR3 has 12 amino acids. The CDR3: CAITGQVGEQFF. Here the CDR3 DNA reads TGTGCCATCACTGGACAGGTTGGTGAGCAGTTCTTC.

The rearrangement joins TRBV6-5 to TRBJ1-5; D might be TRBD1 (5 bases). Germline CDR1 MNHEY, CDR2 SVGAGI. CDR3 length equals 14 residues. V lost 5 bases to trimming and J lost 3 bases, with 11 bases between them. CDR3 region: CASSSLDTNQPQHF. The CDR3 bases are TGTGCCAGCAGTAGCCTGGACACCAATCAGCCCCAGCATTTT.

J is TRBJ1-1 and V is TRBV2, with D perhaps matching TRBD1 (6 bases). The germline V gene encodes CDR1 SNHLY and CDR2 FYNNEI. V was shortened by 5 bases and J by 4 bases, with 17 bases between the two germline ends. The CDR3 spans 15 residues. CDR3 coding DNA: TGTGCCAGCAGTTCCAACCGGGACACAAGCACTGAAGCTTTCTTT. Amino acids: CASSSNRDTSTEAFF.

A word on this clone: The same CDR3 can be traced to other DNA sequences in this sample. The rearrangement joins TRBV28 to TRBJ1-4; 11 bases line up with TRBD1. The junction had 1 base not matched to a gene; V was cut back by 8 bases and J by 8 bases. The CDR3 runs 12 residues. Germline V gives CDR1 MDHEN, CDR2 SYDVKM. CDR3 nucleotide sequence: TGTGCCAGCGGACAGGGGGCCGAAAAACTGTTTTTT. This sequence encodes CASGQGAEKLFF. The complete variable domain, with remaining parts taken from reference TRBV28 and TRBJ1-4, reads DVKVTQSSRYLVKRTGEKVFLECVQDMDHENMFWYRQDPGLGLRLIYFSYDVKMKEKGDIPEGYSVSREKKERFSLILESASTNQTSMYLCASGQGAEKLFFGSGTQLSVL.

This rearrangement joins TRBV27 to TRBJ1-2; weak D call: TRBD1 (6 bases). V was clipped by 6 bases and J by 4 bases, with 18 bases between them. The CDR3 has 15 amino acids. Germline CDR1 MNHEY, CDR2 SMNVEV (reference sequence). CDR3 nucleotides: TGTGCCAGCAGCCGAAGCGGGGGGCGATCCTATGGCTACACCTTC. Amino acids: CASSRSGGRSYGYTF.

In nucleotides, the CDR3 is TGTGCTAGTGGTCCACCAGACAGCTATGGCTACACCTTC. This translates into CASGPPDSYGYTF. This rearrangement joins TRBV12-5 to TRBJ1-2; D may be TRBD1 (5 bases). The CDR3 runs to 13 residues. The V and J ends lost 5 bases and 4 bases respectively, with 11 bases between them. CDR1 is LGHNT, CDR2 FRNRAP, per germline.

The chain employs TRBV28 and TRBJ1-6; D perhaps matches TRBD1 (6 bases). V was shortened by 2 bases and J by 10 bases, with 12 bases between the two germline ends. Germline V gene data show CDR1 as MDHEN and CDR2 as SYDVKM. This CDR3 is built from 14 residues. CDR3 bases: TGTGCCAGCAGTTTAGGGGGCGGTGGCTCACCCCTCCACTTT. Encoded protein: CASSLGGGGSPLHF.

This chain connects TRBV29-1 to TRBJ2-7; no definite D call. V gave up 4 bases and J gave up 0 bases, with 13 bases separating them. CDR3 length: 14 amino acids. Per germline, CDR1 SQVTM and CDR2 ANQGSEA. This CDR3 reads CSVVVTASSYEQYF. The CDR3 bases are TGCAGCGTTGTAGTCACAGCTTCCTCCTACGAGCAGTACTTC.

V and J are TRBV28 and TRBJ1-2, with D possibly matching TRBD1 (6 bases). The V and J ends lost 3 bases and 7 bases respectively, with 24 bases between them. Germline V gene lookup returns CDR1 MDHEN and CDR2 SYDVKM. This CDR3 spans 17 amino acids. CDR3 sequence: CASSFSGVTGFSFGYTF. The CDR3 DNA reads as TGTGCCAGCAGTTTTTCAGGGGTCACGGGGTTTTCGTTTGGCTACACCTTC.

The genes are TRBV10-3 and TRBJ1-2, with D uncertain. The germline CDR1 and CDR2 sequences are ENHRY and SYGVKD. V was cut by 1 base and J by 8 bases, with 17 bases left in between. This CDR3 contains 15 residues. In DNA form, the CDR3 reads TGTGCCATCAGTGAGTTCGAGGCATCCTCGGGAGGCTACACCTTC. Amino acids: CAISEFEASSGGYTF.

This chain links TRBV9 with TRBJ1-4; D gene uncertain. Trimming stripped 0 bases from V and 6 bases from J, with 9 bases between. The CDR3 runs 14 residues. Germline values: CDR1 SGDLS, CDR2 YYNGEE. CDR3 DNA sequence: TGTGCCAGCAGCGTAGCAGTGTTGGATGAAAAACTGTTTTTT. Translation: CASSVAVLDEKLFF.

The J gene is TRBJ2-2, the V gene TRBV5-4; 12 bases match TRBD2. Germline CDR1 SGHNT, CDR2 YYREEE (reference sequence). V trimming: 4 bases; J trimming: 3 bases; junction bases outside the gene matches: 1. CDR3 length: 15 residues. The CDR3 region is CASSTSGRHTGELFF. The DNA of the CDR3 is TGTGCCAGCAGCACTAGCGGGAGGCACACCGGGGAGCTGTTTTTT.

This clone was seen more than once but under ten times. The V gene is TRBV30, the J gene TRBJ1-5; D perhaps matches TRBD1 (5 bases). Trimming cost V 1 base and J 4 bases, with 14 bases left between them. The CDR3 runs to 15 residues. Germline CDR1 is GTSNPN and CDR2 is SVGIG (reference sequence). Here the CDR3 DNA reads TGTGCCTGGAGTGGTGTCGGGGGTAGTAATCAGCCCCAGCATTTT. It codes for CAWSGVGGSNQPQHF.

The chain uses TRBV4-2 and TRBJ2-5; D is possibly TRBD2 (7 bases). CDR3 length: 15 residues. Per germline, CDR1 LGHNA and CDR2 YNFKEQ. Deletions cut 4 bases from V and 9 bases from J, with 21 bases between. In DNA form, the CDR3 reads TGTGCCAGCAGCCCTCGTAGGGGGGGCGCGGAGGCCCAGTACTTC. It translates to CASSPRRGGAEAQYF.

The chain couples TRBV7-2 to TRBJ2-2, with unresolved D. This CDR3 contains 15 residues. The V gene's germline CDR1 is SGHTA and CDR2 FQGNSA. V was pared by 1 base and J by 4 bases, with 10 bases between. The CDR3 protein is CASSLDRASTGELFF. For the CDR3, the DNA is TGTGCCAGCAGCTTAGATCGAGCGAGCACCGGGGAGCTGTTTTTT.

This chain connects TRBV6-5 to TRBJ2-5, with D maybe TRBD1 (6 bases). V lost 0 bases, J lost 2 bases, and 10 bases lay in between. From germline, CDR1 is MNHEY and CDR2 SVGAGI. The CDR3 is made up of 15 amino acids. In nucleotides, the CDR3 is TGTGCCAGCAGTTACTCCGGACAGAAACAAGAGACCCAGTACTTC. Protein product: CASSYSGQKQETQYF.

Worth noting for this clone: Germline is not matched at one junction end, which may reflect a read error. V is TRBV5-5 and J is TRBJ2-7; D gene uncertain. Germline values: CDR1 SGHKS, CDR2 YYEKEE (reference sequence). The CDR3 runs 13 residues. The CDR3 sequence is CASSFNWNYEQYF. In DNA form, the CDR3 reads TGTGCCAGCAGCTTTAATTGGAACTACGAGCAGTACTTT. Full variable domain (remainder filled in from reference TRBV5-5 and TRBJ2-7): DAGVTQSPTHLIKTRGQQVTLRCSPISGHKSVSWYQQVLGQGPQFIFQYYEKEERGRGNFPDRFSARQFPNYSSELNVNALLLGDSALYLCASSFNWNYEQYFGPGTRLTVT.